The clone carrying this TCR beta chain was observed once. Its matching antigen is unknown. Enrollment shut out patients with autoimmune disease history or systemic immunosuppression. CDR1 SGHRS and CDR2 YFSETQ come from the germline V gene. There are 15 residues in the CDR3. The data stem from a study of OX40 agonist ivuxolimab in advanced cancers. Background on the study: Having had anti-PD-1, anti-PD-L1 or anti-CTLA-4 therapy before was allowed, and over 35% had some. General study findings and limits: Among the lowest peripheral clonal expansion occurred in 0.1-3.0 mg/kg partial responders. At doses 0.1 to 3.0 mg/kg, CD4+ and CD8+ clones expanded.

Assay used: immunoSEQ multiplex PCR; TCRdb lists only in-frame clones, some missing. In the table there are tens of thousands of clones, around 79% of which are singletons. This TCR derives from an adult with an advanced solid tumor such as melanoma, head and neck, liver or kidney cancer. This chain links TRBV5-1 with TRBJ2-5; D unresolved. Judging by the DNA end, TRBJ2-7 fits better; the J call may be wrong. This sample comprised CD4+ or CD8+ T cells sorted from blood, obtained in a trial of the OX40 agonist ivuxolimab. For the CDR3, the DNA is TGCGCCAGCAGCCCCCAACGGGCGGTTACCTACGAGCAGTACTTC. Its translation is CASSPQRAVTYEQYF.